Listed below are T cell receptor beta chains from one sample, sequenced in a study of T cell responses to AZD1222 COVID-19 vaccine. TCRdb's table, derived via immunoSEQ multiplex PCR, lists solely in-frame clones and lacks some. Here the sample spans about 140,000 clones, about nine tenths being singletons. The sample consisted of peripheral blood, taken on day 0 of AZD1222 vaccination. All receptors derive from an adult in good health. The conserved cysteine and the conserved F or W are not part of the CDR3 here. Fields, in order: J gene, V gene, CDR3 protein.

TRBJ2-7	TRBV5-6	ASSRLAGRSSYEQY
TRBJ2-1	TRBV7-8	ASSLGSPGSNEQF
TRBJ2-3	TRBV5-4	ASSFRDRGEGTDTQY
TRBJ2-1	TRBV12-5	ASGFHGTSGSGYEQF
TRBJ1-2	TRBV28	ASSPTGFWNEVYGYT
TRBJ1-1	TRBV5-1	ASSLSGPGGSEAF
TRBJ2-5	TRBV29-1	SVEETYQETQY
TRBJ2-3	TRBV7-3	ASSLRLAGIGDTQY
TRBJ1-5	TRBV15	ATSRSGQGNQPQH
TRBJ1-4	TRBV2	ASTEDPRSEKLF
TRBJ2-1	TRBV7-9	ASSPIDSYNEQF
TRBJ2-7	TRBV6-1	ASSERLGTSGSYEQY
TRBJ2-1	TRBV28	ASRFLRDEQF
TRBJ1-2	TRBV2	ASSEGQGAGGYT
TRBJ2-7	TRBV6-5	ASSRLAGGYEQY
TRBJ2-1	TRBV3-1/TRBV3-2	ASSPIQTAYNEQF
TRBJ1-1	TRBV4-2	ASSQGRGTGGFENTEAF
TRBJ1-1	TRBV19	ASSIGPGTEAF
TRBJ2-5	TRBV30	ACQAGFQETQY
TRBJ1-3	TRBV7-9	ASSPGRGRGNTIY
TRBJ1-4	TRBV5-1	ASSPQGVREKLF
TRBJ2-7	TRBV5-1	ASSLVIGHEQY
TRBJ1-4	TRBV6-5	ASSSQGVDEKLF
TRBJ1-2	TRBV18	ASSPTDNRWLGYT
TRBJ2-3	TRBV24-1	ATSDSTSGSRRDTQY
TRBJ2-1	TRBV4-1	ASRSGTRGYEQF
TRBJ1-6	TRBV9	ASSAGVVGSPLH
TRBJ1-5	TRBV19	ASATRGRENQPQH
TRBJ2-1	TRBV28	ASSPGSRTYNEQF
TRBJ2-7	TRBV5-1	ASEPSPGASYEQY
TRBJ1-6	TRBV19	ASSIGGGNSPLH
TRBJ2-3	TRBV19	ASSIDPASTDTQY
TRBJ2-2	TRBV4-1	ASSQERAGELF
TRBJ2-7	TRBV11-2	ASSLGSPRAASYEQY
TRBJ2-3	TRBV28	ASSLSPGPTDTQY
TRBJ1-4	TRBV5-4	ASSGGGTNEKLF
TRBJ1-5	TRBV2	ASRRGRDQPQH
TRBJ1-3	TRBV9	ASTPRESSGNTIY
TRBJ2-1	TRBV19	ASSTLTSGRPEVNEQF
TRBJ1-2	TRBV5-1	ASSLKGSPLPNGYT
TRBJ2-3	TRBV7-6	ASSLGYSLSGTDTQY
TRBJ1-2	TRBV7-8	ASSGSRGTDYGYT
TRBJ1-5	TRBV6-6	ASSYEGTGRQPQH
TRBJ2-3	TRBV29-1	SVTGGTFTDTQY
TRBJ2-1	TRBV11-2	ASSSATGYNEQF
TRBJ2-3	TRBV19	ASSSKGMSSGRMGTDTQY
TRBJ2-7	TRBV15	ATSSTTSTLKSEQY
TRBJ2-6	TRBV7-9	ASSLGRRGSGANVLT
TRBJ1-2	TRBV14	ASSQVGGANYGYT
TRBJ1-1	TRBV5-1	ASSPEGRGEAF
TRBJ1-6	TRBV6-5	ASSYSRDFNNSPLH
TRBJ1-5	TRBV10-3	AIKEPGQGGQPQH
TRBJ2-4	TRBV19	ASSILASKNIQY